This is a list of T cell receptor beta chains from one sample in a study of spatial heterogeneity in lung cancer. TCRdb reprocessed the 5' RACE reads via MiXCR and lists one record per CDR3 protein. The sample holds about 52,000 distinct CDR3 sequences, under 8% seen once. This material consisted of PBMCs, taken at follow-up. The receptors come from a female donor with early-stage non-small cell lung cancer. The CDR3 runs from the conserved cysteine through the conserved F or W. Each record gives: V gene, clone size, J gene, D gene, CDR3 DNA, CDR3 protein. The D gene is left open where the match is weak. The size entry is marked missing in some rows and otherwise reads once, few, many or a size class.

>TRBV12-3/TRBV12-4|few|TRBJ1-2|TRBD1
TGTGCCAGCAGCGGACGGGGGACAGGCCCTTTGGGCTACACCTTC
CASSGRGTGPLGYTF
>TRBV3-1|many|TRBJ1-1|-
TGTGCCAGCAGCCGGAACCAACAGAACACTGAAGCTTTCTTT
CASSRNQQNTEAFF
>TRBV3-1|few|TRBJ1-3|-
TGTGCCAGCAGCCCCCGGGGGTTAAGCTCTGGAAACACCATATATTTT
CASSPRGLSSGNTIYF
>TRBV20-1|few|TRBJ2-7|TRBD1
TGCAGTGCTGACCCTAGGGCAGGGGGCCACGAGCAGTACTTC
CSADPRAGGHEQYF
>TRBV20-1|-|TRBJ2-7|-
TGCAGTGCCAGCCCGGGGGCCCTCTCCTACGAGCAGTACTTC
CSASPGALSYEQYF
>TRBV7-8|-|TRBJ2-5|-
TGTGCCAGCAGCTTAACAGGGACATCTATTCAAGAGACCCAGTACTTC
CASSLTGTSIQETQYF
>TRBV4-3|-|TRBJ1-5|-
TGCGCCAGCAGCCAAGAGTGGGCCAGGGAAGGGGATCAGCCCCAGCATTTT
CASSQEWAREGDQPQHF
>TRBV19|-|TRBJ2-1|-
TGTGCCAGTAGTATCCGCGCAGGGTCAGACTCCTACAATGAGCAGTTCTTC
CASSIRAGSDSYNEQFF
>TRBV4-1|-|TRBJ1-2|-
TGCGCCAGCAGGGCTTCGGGTGGCTACACCTTC
CASRASGGYTF
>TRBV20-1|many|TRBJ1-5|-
TGCAGTGCTAGTCGGGGTAGCAATCAGCCCCAGCATTTT
CSASRGSNQPQHF
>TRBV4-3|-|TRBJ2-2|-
TGCGCCAGCAGCCAAGATCGTATGCAGGGTGCCATCGGGGAGCTGTTTTTT
CASSQDRMQGAIGELFF
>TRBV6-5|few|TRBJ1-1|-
TGTGCCAGCAGTTACTCGAGGGGTTTTAACACTGAAGCTTTCTTT
CASSYSRGFNTEAFF
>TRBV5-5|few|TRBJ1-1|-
TGTGCCAGCAGCAACCCTTGGGGGACTGAAGCTTTCTTT
CASSNPWGTEAFF
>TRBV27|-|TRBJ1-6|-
TGTGCCAGCAGTTTCAACAGGCGCGGGGATTCACCCCTCCACTTT
CASSFNRRGDSPLHF
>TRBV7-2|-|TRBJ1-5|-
TGTGCCAGCAGCTTAGATGTGGGCAATCAGCCCCAGCATTTT
CASSLDVGNQPQHF
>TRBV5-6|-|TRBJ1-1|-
TGTGCCAGCAGCCCCAGGGCGTTGAGCACTGAAGCTTTCTTT
CASSPRALSTEAFF
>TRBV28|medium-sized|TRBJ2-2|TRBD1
TGTGCCAGCAGTTCAAGGACAGGAAGCACCGGGGAGCTGTTTTTT
CASSSRTGSTGELFF
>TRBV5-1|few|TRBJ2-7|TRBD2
TGCGCCAGCAGCTTGGAGGGACTAGCGGGGGACTACGAGCAGTACTTC
CASSLEGLAGDYEQYF
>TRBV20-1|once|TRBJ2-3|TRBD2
TGCAGTGCTAGAGACAAGAAGCGGGAATCCAACCAAGATACGCAGTATTTT
CSARDKKRESNQDTQYF
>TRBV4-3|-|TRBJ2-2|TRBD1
TGCGCCAGCAGCCAAGACACCGGGACAGGGGCCCCCAGTGAGGAGCTGTTTTTT
CASSQDTGTGAPSEELFF
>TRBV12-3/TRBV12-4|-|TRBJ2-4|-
TGTGCCAGCAGTCCACCCTGGGGCTCAGTAGCCAAAAACATTCAGTACTTC
CASSPPWGSVAKNIQYF
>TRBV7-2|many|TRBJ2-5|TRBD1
TGTGCCAGCAGCCCCCAGACAGGGAGAGAGGAGACCCAGTACTTC
CASSPQTGREETQYF
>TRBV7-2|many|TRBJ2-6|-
TGTGCCAGCAGCCAGGGTCGTGGGGCCAACGTCCTGACTTTC
CASSQGRGANVLTF
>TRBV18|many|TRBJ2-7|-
TGTGCCAGCTCCCTCCGGGGAGACTTCTACGAGCAGTACTTC
CASSLRGDFYEQYF
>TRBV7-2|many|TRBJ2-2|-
TGTGCCAGCAGCTTGACGGGTCGGACCGGGGAGCTGTTTTTT
CASSLTGRTGELFF
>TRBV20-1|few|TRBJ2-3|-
TGCAGTGCTAAGCCGGGACTCCACCCGGATACGCAGTATTTT
CSAKPGLHPDTQYF
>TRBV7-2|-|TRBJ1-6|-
TGTGCCAGCAGCTTCCGCCCCGGTTTGGGGGGAACGTATAATTCACCCCTCCACTTT
CASSFRPGLGGTYNSPLHF
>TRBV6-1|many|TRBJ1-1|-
TGTGCCAGCAGTAGAATGCAGATTGAAGCTTTCTTT
CASSRMQIEAFF
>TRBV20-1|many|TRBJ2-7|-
TGCAGTGCCCGACGGGGCTCCTACGAGCAGTACTTC
CSARRGSYEQYF
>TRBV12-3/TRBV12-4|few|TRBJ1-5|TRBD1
TGTGCCAGCAGAGTAGGGGGACAGCCTCGGCAGCCCCAGCATTTT
CASRVGGQPRQPQHF
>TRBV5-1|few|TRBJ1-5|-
TGCGCCAGCAGCTTGGATCCCGGGGCAGGGGCTCAGCCCCAGCATTTT
CASSLDPGAGAQPQHF
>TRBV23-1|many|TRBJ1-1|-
TGCGCCAGCAGTCAAGCACCTTCAGATGAAGCTTTCTTT
CASSQAPSDEAFF
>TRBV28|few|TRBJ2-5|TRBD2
TGTGCCAGCAGTTTCCTGAGCCTTACTAGCGGGGAAGAGACCCAGTACTTC
CASSFLSLTSGEETQYF
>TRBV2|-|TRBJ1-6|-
TGTGCCAGCAGCGCAGACGGGTTCGGTTCACCCCTCCACTTT
CASSADGFGSPLHF
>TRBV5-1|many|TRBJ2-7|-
TGCGCCAGCGCCGGGCAGGGGCCCTCCTACGAGCAGTACTTC
CASAGQGPSYEQYF
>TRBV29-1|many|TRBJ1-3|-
TGCAGCGTTGGGCCCGGCTCTGGAAACACCATATATTTT
CSVGPGSGNTIYF
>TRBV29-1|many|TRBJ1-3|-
TGCAGCGTTGTGTCACCTGGAAACACCATATATTTT
CSVVSPGNTIYF
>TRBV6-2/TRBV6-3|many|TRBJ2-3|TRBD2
TGTGCCAGCAGTCGAGGACTAGCGGGGAGCACAGATACGCAGTATTTT
CASSRGLAGSTDTQYF
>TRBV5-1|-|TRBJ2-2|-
TGCGCCAGCAGCTTGGTTCGCACCCAGGGGGAGCTGTTTTTT
CASSLVRTQGELFF
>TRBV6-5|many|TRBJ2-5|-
TGTGCCAGCAGTTACACAACAAGGCGGGACCAAGAGACCCAGTACTTC
CASSYTTRRDQETQYF
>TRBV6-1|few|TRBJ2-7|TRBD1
TGTGCCAGCAGTGATGTAAGACAGGGACAAAGGCACGAGCAGTACTTC
CASSDVRQGQRHEQYF
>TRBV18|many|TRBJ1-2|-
TGTGCCAGCCACCGACCAAACTATGGCTACACCTTC
CASHRPNYGYTF
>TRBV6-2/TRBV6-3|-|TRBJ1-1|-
TGTGCCAGCAGTTACGTGGAGGGCACTGAAGCTTTCTTT
CASSYVEGTEAFF
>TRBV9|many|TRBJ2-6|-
TGTGCCAGCAGCGTAGCAGGGGCCAACGTCCTGACTTTC
CASSVAGANVLTF
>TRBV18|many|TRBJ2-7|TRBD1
TGTGCCAGCTCTACCGGGACAGGGGACTACGAGCAGTACTTC
CASSTGTGDYEQYF
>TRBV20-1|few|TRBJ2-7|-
TGCAGTGCTAGAGATTTATGGGACACGCTCTCCTACGAGCAGTACTTC
CSARDLWDTLSYEQYF
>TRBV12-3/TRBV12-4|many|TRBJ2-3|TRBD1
TGTGCCAGCAGAACAGGGGCTCGCGCAGATACGCAGTATTTT
CASRTGARADTQYF
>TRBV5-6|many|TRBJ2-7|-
TGTGCCAGCAGCTTGGCGCAGGAGGCCTGGGACGGCGCCTCCTACGAGCAGTACTTC
CASSLAQEAWDGASYEQYF
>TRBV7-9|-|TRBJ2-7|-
TGTGCCAGCAGCTTAGCGCTCCGAGGCGGGTACGAGCAGTACTTC
CASSLALRGGYEQYF
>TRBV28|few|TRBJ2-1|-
TGTGCCAGCAGTTTGGCCCGGGCTGGGGAGCAGTTCTTC
CASSLARAGEQFF
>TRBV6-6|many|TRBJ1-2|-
TGTGCCAGCAGTTCGAGCTATGGCTACACCTTC
CASSSSYGYTF
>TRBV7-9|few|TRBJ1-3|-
TGTGCCAGCAGCTTAGCGGCTGGAAACACCATATATTTT
CASSLAAGNTIYF